This T cell receptor (beta chain) was identified during a study of cytomegalovirus exposure and HLA in healthy donors. Across the study: Earlier work reported 117 million unique TCR beta sequences from roughly 180 million T cells.

Use of 60 Vbeta and 13 Jbeta primers characterized the PCR. The protocol was immunoSEQ multiplex PCR, while the TCRdb copy is restricted to in-frame clones and leaves out a portion. The repertoire holds approximately 190,000 clones, with about 81% as singletons. In regard to this clone: Its specificity is not known.

Whole-study results and caveats: An apparent linkage of common viral pathogens to several of the most significant clusters emerged in a later analysis. Sequences of the TCR beta chain were said to predict the HLA-A and HLA-B alleles of most subjects accurately.

CDR3 length: 15 amino acids. CDR1 is MNHNY and CDR2 is SVGAGI in the germline V gene (reference sequence). The ends were cut back, 2 bases at V and 0 bases at J, with 7 bases in the middle. The gene calls are TRBV6-6 and TRBJ2-2; no reliable D call. The TCR comes from a woman aged 18-29 years in good health and CMV-seropositive. The sample was PBMCs. CDR3 sequence: CASSYQDANTGELFF. The CDR3 bases are TGTGCCAGCAGTTACCAGGATGCGAACACCGGGGAGCTGTTTTTT.